These 8 T cell receptor beta chains originate from one sample sequenced in a study of Tregs in tolerant kidney transplant recipients. Produced via immunoSEQ multiplex PCR; TCRdb's table is partial and in-frame only. In the table there are some 62,000 clones, approximately 98% of which are singletons. Sequenced material: Tregs from blood, taken before the transplant. These receptors originate from a human donor who received a combined kidney and bone marrow transplant.

The rearrangement links TRBV9 to TRBJ2-2; D perhaps matches TRBD2 (6 bases). The V gene lost 4 bases and the J gene lost 4 bases, with 17 bases spanning the gap. Germline assignment: CDR1 SGDLS and CDR2 YYNGEE. The CDR3 is 16 residues long. CDR3 loop: CASSPLGGWGTGELFF. CDR3 nucleotide sequence: TGTGCCAGCAGCCCCCTCGGAGGGTGGGGCACCGGGGAGCTGTTTTTT.

The V gene is TRBV12-5, the J gene TRBJ2-1; a weak D match, TRBD2 (6 bases). Trimming took off 2 bases at V and 6 bases at J, with 17 bases between the two ends. The CDR3 sequence is 16 residues long. The germline V gene has CDR1 LGHNT and CDR2 FRNRAP. In nucleotides, the CDR3 is TGTGCTAGTGGTTTGAATGAGGGAAGGGACTTCAATGAGCAGTTCTTC. It specifies CASGLNEGRDFNEQFF.

This clone was seen only once. This chain links TRBV5-6 with TRBJ1-2, with D tentatively TRBD1 (6 bases). The V gene's germline CDR1 is SGHDT and CDR2 YYEEEE. The CDR3 has 15 amino acids. Trimming left V 4 bases short and J 4 bases short, with 17 bases between. For the CDR3, the DNA is TGTGCCAGCAGCCCGTGGGGGCGAGGGGGCTATGGCTACACCTTC. Translation gives CASSPWGRGGYGYTF. The full variable domain, its missing parts supplied by reference TRBV5-6 and TRBJ1-2, is DAGVTQSPTHLIKTRGQQVTLRCSPKSGHDTVSWYQQALGQGPQFIFQYYEEEERQRGNFPDRFSGHQFPNYSSELNVNALLLGDSALYLCASSPWGRGGYGYTFGSGTRLTVV.

To note about this clone: The sample holds other DNA sequences that translate to the same CDR3. The rearrangement uses TRBV20-1 and TRBJ2-5; tentative D call: TRBD1 (5 bases). Trimming took 5 bases from V and 3 from J, leaving 7 bases between them. This CDR3 has 11 residues. Per the germline V gene, CDR1 is DFQATT and CDR2 is SNEGSKA (reference sequence). The CDR3 DNA reads TGCAGTGCTTCCAGGGAAGAGACCCAGTACTTC. Translating gives CSASREETQYF.

The V and J genes are TRBV2 and TRBJ1-4; 8 bases agree with TRBD1. CDR1 and CDR2 (germline): SNHLY, FYNNEI. V shed 7 bases and J 7 bases; nucleotides not matched to a gene: 5. The CDR3 runs 13 residues. The CDR3 loop reads CASTGTGREKLFF. DNA of the CDR3: TGTGCCAGCACCGGGACAGGTCGTGAAAAACTGTTTTTT. Full variable domain (outside the CDR3, taken from reference TRBV2 and TRBJ1-4): EPEVTQTPSHQVTQMGQEVILRCVPISNHLYFYWYRQILGQKVEFLVSFYNNEISEKSEIFDDQFSVERPDGSNFTLKIRSTKLEDSAMYFCASTGTGREKLFFGSGTQLSVL.

This chain joins TRBV5-6 and TRBJ2-2, with D possibly TRBD2 on 6 matching bases. This CDR3 is built from 16 residues. Germline CDR1 and CDR2: SGHDT and YYEEEE. Trimming removed 5 bases from V and 7 bases from J, with 21 bases in between. The CDR3 DNA reads as TGTGCCAGCAGAAGGCGGTTGGAGGGGTTGGTCGGGGAGCTGTTTTTT. As protein: CASRRRLEGLVGELFF.

The V gene is TRBV19, the J gene TRBJ1-5, with 8 positions matching TRBD1. The germline V gene encodes CDR1 LNHDA and CDR2 SQIVND (reference sequence). The length of the CDR3 is 13 residues. V gave up 9 bases and J gave up 7 bases; unmatched junction bases: 8. In nucleotides, the CDR3 is TGTGCCAGCAACCAGGGGGCTGGCCAGCCCCAGCATTTT. Translation gives CASNQGAGQPQHF. Full variable domain (rest looked up from reference TRBV19 and TRBJ1-5): DGGITQSPKYLFRKEGQNVTLSCEQNLNHDAMYWYRQDPGQGLRLIYYSQIVNDFQKGDIAEGYSVSREKKESFPLTVTSAQKNPTAFYLCASNQGAGQPQHFGDGTRLSIL.

The chain joins TRBV11-1 to TRBJ1-3; maybe TRBD1 (5 bases). CDR3 length equals 15 residues. The germline gives CDR1 SGHAT, CDR2 FQDESV (reference sequence). The ends were cut back, 4 bases at V and 0 bases at J, with 10 bases in the middle. The CDR3 protein is CASSYTGYSGNTIYF. The CDR3 DNA sequence: TGTGCCAGCAGCTATACAGGATACTCTGGAAACACCATATATTTT.